This entry describes one T cell receptor (beta chain). Antigen: not known. TCRdb's copy holds only in-frame clones and misses some; the assay was immunoSEQ multiplex PCR. The sample includes some 410,000 clones, about 90% of them seen just once. This sample is drawn from a study of Ad26.COV2.S vaccination and SARS-CoV-2 variants. Study-wide results and caveats: Vaccine recipients showed a spike-specific TCR breadth that was higher than in placebo recipients. Measures of TCR breadth and depth may have fallen short of total T cell responses.

Treatment given: some 19 received Ad26.COV2.S at low or high dose, single or two shots; a few received placebo; per-sample allocation not given. Day 63 after the first injection of vaccine or placebo was the sampling time. Based in Boston, the donor was an adult of 18-55 years. Germline V gives CDR1 SGHDT, CDR2 YYEEEE. Trimming removed 5 bases from V and 5 bases from J; junction bases left unmatched: 11. This CDR3 region has 16 residues. The clonotype was recovered from a person aged 18-65 years who received the Ad26.COV2.S COVID-19 vaccine or a placebo. The material was peripheral blood, obtained in a trial of Ad26.COV2.S vaccine versus placebo. This chain connects TRBV5-6 to TRBJ1-2; 11 nucleotides agree with TRBD1. This CDR3 reads CASRSGQGVFKYGYTF. CDR3 nucleotides: TGTGCCAGCAGGTCGGGACAGGGGGTTTTTAAGTATGGCTACACCTTC.